This TCR beta chain was sequenced in a study of human T cells and chemical hapten exposure. Whole-study context: TCR yields differed between samples (mainly from small differences in pooled library volume).

Individual cDNA molecules received unique molecular identifiers in the library. Per the study methods: TCRs per sample had a median of roughly 93,000 and ranged from about 23,224 to 750,000. TCRdb fed the RACE reads into MiXCR, producing one record per CDR3 protein. The V and J calls were not made by the authors but by TCRdb's processing. The table has about 45,000 distinct CDR3 sequences, 4% to 4.5% seen once. The length of the CDR3 is 14 residues. V was clipped by 8 bases and J by 4 bases; unmatched bases: 9. Germline CDR1 and CDR2: MDHEN and SYDVKM. Noted time point: healthy volunteer bleed at 2 weeks. Unfractionated whole blood was the source of the extracted total RNA. General study results and limits: The number of TCRs over 1 in 1000 frequency stayed unchanged after DPC.

This clonotype was detected only a few times. Its target is not known. Specimen: whole blood. This sequence was found in a human donor in good health. Some clones in this sample may be carry-over from other donors' samples. This sequence joins TRBV28 and TRBJ1-1, with 8 bases fitting TRBD1. CDR3 in amino acids: CASEPRQGITEAFF. The CDR3 DNA sequence: TGTGCCAGCGAACCCCGACAGGGGATCACTGAAGCTTTCTTT.